This entry describes one TCR beta chain. The antigen is undetermined. Among the donors, all were healthy bone marrow donors. Germline lookup yields CDR1 LNHNV and CDR2 YYDKDF (reference sequence). V lost 5 bases and J lost 3; bases outside the gene matches: 13. CDR3 length: 16 residues. These data originate in a study of cytomegalovirus exposure and HLA in healthy donors. Study results and caveats: Across donors, sequencing depth was assumed by presence/absence analyses to be roughly uniform. In an earlier analysis, in some 500 donors, most V segments appeared productive either ~90% or ~30% of the time. Most likely, a cluster of highly shared sequence variants arose as a sequencing artifact.

13 Jbeta primers and 60 Vbeta primers were used for the PCR. Clones were read by immunoSEQ multiplex PCR, and TCRdb kept only the in-frame ones, dropping some. This table has about 130,000 clones, around 74% appearing once. The receptor was isolated from a middle-aged man in good health and CMV-seropositive. The rearrangement uses TRBV15 and TRBJ2-7, with TRBD2 identical over 7 bases. The sequencing input was PBMCs. The CDR3 sequence: CATSGGGSGQIYEQYF. For the CDR3, the DNA is TGTGCCACCAGCGGTGGGGGTAGCGGGCAGATCTACGAGCAGTACTTC.